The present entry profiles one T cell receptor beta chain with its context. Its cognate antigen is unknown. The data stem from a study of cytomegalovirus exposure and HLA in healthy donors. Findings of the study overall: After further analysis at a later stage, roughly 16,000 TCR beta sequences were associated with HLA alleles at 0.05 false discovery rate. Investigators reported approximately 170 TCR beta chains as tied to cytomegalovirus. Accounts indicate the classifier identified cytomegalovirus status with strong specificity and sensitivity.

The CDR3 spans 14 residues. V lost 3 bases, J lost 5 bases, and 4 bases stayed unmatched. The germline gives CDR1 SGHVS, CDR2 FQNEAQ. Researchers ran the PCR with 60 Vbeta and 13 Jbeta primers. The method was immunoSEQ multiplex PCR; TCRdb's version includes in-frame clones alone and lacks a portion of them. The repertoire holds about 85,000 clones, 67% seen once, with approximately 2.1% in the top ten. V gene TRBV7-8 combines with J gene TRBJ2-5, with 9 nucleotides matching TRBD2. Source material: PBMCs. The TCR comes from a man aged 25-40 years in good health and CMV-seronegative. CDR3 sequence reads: CASSFSGRIETQYF. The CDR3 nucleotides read TGTGCCAGCAGCTTTAGCGGGAGAATCGAGACCCAGTACTTC.